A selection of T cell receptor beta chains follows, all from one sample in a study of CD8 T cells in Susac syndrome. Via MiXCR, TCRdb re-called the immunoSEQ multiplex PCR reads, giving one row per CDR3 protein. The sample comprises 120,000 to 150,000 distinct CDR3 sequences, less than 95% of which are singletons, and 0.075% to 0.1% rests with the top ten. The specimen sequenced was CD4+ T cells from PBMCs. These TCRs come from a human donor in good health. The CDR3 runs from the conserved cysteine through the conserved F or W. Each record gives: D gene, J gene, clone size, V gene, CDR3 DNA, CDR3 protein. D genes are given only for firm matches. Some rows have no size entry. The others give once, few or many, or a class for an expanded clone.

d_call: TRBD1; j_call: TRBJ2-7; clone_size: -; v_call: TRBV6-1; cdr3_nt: TGTGCCAGCAGTGAAGGGGACAGCACCTACGAGCAGTACTTC; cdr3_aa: CASSEGDSTYEQYF
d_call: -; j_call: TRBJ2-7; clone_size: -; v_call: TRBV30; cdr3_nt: TGTGCTATATCGACAGGAGGCAGCTACGAGCAGTACTTC; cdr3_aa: CAISTGGSYEQYF
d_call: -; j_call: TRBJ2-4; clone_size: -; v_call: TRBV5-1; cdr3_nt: TGCGCCAGCAGCTTAGACAGCTCCGCTCAGTACTTC; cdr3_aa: CASSLDSSAQYF
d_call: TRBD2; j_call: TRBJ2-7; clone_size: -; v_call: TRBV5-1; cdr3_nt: TGCGCCAGCAGCTTGCAGTCGACTAGCGGGTTCTCCTACGAGCAGTACTTC; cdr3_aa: CASSLQSTSGFSYEQYF
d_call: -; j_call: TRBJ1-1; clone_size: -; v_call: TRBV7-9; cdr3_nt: TGTGCCAGCAGGGCCCTTCGGGGGCAGAACACTGAAGCTTTCTTT; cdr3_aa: CASRALRGQNTEAFF
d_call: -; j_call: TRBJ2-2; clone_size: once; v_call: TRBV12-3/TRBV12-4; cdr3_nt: TGTGCCAGCAGTTTAGATATCGGGGAGCTGTTTTTT; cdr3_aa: CASSLDIGELFF
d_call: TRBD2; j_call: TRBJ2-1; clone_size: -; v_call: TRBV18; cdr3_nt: TGTGCCAGCTCAGGGACTAGCAATGAGCAGTTCTTC; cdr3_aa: CASSGTSNEQFF
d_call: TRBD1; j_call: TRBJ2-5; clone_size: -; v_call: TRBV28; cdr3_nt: TGTGCCAGCAGTTTGGGACAGGGGGCCCAAGAGACCCAGTACTTC; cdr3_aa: CASSLGQGAQETQYF
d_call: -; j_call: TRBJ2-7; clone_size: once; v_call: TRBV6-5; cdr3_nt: TGTGCCAGCAGCCAAGGACACCTCTACGAGCAGTACTTC; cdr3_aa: CASSQGHLYEQYF
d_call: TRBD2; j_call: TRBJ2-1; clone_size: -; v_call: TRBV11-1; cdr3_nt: TGTGCCAGCAGTCGGACTAGCGGAAATGAGCAGTTCTTC; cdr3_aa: CASSRTSGNEQFF
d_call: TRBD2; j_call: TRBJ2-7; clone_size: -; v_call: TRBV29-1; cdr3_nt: TGCAGCGCTATACTTAGCGGGAGGTTGAACGAGCAGTACTTC; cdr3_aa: CSAILSGRLNEQYF
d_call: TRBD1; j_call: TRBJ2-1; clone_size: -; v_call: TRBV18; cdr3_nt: TGTGCCAGCTCACCAAGTTGGCAGGGGGCGTACAATGAGCAGTTCTTC; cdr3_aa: CASSPSWQGAYNEQFF
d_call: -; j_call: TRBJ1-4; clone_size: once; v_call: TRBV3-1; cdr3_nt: TGTGCCAGCAGCCAAGATCTTCGGCAGGGGAGCGAAAAACTGTTTTTT; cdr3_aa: CASSQDLRQGSEKLFF
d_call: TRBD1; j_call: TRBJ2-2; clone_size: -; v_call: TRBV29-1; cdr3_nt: TGCAGCGTTGAAGATCCATCGACAGGGGGCTACACCGGGGAGCTGTTTTTT; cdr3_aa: CSVEDPSTGGYTGELFF
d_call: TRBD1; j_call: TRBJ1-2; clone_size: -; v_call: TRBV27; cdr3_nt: TGTGCCAGCAGTCCCTACAGGGGGCGTAGCTATGGCTACACCTTC; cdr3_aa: CASSPYRGRSYGYTF
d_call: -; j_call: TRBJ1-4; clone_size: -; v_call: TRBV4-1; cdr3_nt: TGCGCCAGCAGCCTAATCCTGAATGAAAAACTGTTTTTT; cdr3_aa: CASSLILNEKLFF
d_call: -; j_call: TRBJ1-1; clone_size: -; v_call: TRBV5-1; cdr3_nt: TGCGCCAGCAGCTTGGACGGCAGGCTGAACACTGAAGCTTTCTTT; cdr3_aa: CASSLDGRLNTEAFF
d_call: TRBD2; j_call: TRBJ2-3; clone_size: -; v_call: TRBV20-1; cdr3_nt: TGCAGTGCTATGCGGGAGGGAGTTACTAGCACAGATACGCAGTATTTT; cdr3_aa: CSAMREGVTSTDTQYF
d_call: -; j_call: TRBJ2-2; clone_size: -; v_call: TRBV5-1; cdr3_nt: TGCGCCAGCAGCCCCCCCGCAGGAGACACCGGGGAGCTGTTTTTT; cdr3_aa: CASSPPAGDTGELFF
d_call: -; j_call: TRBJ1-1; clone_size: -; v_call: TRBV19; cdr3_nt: TGTGCCAGTAGGAAACAGAACACTGAAGCTTTCTTT; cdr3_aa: CASRKQNTEAFF
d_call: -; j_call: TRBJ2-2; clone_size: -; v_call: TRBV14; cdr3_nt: TGTGCCAGCAGTCAAAAAGGGGGGCAAGCCACCGGGGAGCTGTTTTTT; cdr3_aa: CASSQKGGQATGELFF
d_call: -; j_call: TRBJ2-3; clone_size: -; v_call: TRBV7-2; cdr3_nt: TGTGCCAGCAGCTCGAGTGGGTGGAATACGCAGTATTTT; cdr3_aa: CASSSSGWNTQYF
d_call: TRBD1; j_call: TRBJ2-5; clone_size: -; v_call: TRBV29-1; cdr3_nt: TGCAGCGGAGAAACAGGGGATGGGGTTGAGACCCAGTACTTC; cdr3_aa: CSGETGDGVETQYF
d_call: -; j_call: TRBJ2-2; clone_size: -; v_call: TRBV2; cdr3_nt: TGTGCCAGCAGTGATTTCGGGGAGCTGTTTTTT; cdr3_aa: CASSDFGELFF
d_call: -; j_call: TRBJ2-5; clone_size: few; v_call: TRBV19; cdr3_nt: TGTGCCAGTTCCCGGCCTCAAGAGACCCAGTACTTC; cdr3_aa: CASSRPQETQYF
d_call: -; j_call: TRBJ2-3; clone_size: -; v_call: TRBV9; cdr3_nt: TGTGCCTCATGCCAAGGGTTCCGGGATACGCAGTATTTT; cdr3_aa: CASCQGFRDTQYF
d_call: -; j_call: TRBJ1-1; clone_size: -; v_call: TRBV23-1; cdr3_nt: TGCGCCAGCAGTCATCCAGGGGTTTCAATTATGGAAGCTTTCTTT; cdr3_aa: CASSHPGVSIMEAFF
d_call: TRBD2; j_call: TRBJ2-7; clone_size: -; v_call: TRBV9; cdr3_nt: TGTGCCAGCAGCCTCGGACTAGCGGGGAACTACGAGCAGTACTTC; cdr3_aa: CASSLGLAGNYEQYF
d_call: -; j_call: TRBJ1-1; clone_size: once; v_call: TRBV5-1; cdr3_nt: TGCGCCAGCAGCTTGACTTCCGACACTGAAGCTTTCTTT; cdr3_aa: CASSLTSDTEAFF
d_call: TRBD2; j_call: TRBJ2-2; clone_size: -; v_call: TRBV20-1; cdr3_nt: TGCAGTGCTAGACCCCGCGGGGGGCTAGTCACCGGGGAGCTGTTTTTT; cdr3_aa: CSARPRGGLVTGELFF
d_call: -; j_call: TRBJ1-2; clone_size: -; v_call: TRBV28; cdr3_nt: TGTGCCAGCACTGGGGGGGCTGACTATGGCTACACCTTC; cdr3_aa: CASTGGADYGYTF
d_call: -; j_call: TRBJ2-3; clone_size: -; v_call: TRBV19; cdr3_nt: TGTGCCAGTAGTTTAGGGGCCCCGGGTGGACCGCAGTATTTT; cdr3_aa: CASSLGAPGGPQYF
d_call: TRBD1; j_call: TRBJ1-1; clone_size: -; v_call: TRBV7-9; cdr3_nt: TGTGCCAGCACCTCCGGACAGGGCGATCGCGCTTTCTTT; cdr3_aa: CASTSGQGDRAFF
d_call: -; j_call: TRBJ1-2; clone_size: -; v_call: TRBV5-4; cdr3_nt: TGTGCCAGCAGCCCGGACAATAACTATGGCTACACCTTC; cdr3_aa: CASSPDNNYGYTF
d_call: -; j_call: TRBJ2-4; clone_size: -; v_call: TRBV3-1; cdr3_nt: TGTGCCAGCAGCGTAGCTTATGGACCCAAAAACATTCAGTACTTC; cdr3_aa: CASSVAYGPKNIQYF
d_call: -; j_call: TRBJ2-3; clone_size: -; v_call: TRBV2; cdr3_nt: TGTGCCAGCAGTGATTGGCAGCCCACAGATACGCAGTATTTT; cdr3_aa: CASSDWQPTDTQYF
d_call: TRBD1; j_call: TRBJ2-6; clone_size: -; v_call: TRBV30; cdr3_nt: TGTGCCTGGACCCCGAACAGGGGGCTATCTGGGGCCAACGTCCTGACTTTC; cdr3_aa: CAWTPNRGLSGANVLTF
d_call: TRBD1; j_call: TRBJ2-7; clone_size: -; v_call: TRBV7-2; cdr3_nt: TGTGCCAGCAGCTCTAGCCCAGACAGGGTCCACGAGCAGTACTTC; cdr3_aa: CASSSSPDRVHEQYF
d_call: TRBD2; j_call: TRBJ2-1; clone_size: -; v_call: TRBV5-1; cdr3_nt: TGCGCCAGCAGCTTGAGGCCCACTAGCGGGGCCTACAATGAGCAGTTCTTC; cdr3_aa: CASSLRPTSGAYNEQFF
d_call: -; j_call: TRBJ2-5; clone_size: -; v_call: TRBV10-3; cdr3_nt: TGTGCCATCAGTGAGGGACAATCAGAGACCCAGTACTTC; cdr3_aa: CAISEGQSETQYF
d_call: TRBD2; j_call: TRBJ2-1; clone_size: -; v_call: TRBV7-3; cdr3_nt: TGTGCCAGCAGCTTAGTAGCGGGAGGTGACAATGAGCAGTTCTTC; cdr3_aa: CASSLVAGGDNEQFF
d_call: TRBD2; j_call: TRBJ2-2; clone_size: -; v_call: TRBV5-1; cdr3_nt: TGCGCCAGCGGGACTAGCGGGAGGATCAACACCGGGGAGCTGTTTTTT; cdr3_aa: CASGTSGRINTGELFF